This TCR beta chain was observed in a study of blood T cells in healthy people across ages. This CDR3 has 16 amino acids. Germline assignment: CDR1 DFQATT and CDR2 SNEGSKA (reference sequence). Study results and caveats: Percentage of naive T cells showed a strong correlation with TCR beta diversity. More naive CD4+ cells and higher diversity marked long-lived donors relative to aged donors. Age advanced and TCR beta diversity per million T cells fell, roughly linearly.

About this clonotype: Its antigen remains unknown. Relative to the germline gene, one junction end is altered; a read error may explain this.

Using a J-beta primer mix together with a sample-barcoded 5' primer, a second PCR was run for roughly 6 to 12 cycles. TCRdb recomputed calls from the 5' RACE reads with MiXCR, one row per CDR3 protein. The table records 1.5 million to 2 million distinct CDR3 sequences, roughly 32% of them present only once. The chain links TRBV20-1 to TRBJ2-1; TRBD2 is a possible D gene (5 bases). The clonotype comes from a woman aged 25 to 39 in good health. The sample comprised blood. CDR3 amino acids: CSARVPLELGYNKQFF. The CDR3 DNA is TGCAGTGCTAGAGTCCCTCTGGAACTAGGTTACAATAAGCAGTTCTTC.